This T cell receptor (beta chain) was sequenced in a study of human T cells and chemical hapten exposure. Study at large: The sensitizing agent was 2% DPC, placed on roughly 2 cm by roughly 2 cm of upper inner arm skin. Across its roughly 22 weeks, the study gave patients weekly diphenylcyclopropenone doses to the scalp.

This clonotype was counted between two and nine times. Its specificity is not known. Stated time point: patch test 3, about 24 weeks after DPC sensitization. Described treatment: therapeutic diphenylcyclopropenone sensitization with weekly scalp DPC. Study findings and constraints: Compared to controls, expanded TCRs made significantly more large clusters of similar CDR3s. Counts of TCRs above 1 in 1000 frequency stayed unchanged with DPC sensitization.

TCRdb re-called the RACE reads through MiXCR, storing one row per CDR3 protein. The sample includes over 100,000 distinct CDR3 sequences, about 10% seen only once; the top ten take around 2.4%. The sequence was obtained from a woman between 50 and 59 years old with alopecia areata. Some clones in this sample may be carry-over from other donors' samples. The material was whole blood, obtained in connection with sensitization to the hapten diphenylcyclopropenone (DPC).

Here the CDR3 reads CASSSYREPNTEAFF. In nucleotides, the CDR3 is TGTGCCAGCAGCTCATACAGGGAACCGAACACTGAAGCTTTCTTT. This sequence joins TRBV7-9 and TRBJ1-1; TRBD1 is a possible D gene (6 bases). Trimming cost V 4 bases and J 1 base, with 13 bases left between them. The V gene's germline CDR1 is SEHNR and CDR2 FQNEAQ (reference sequence). This CDR3 comprises 15 residues.